This passage covers 32 T cell receptor beta chains from one sample sequenced in a study of T cell responses to AZD1222 COVID-19 vaccine (dated by TCRdb to about 2021). Libraries were prepared through the immunoSEQ multiplex PCR assay. Held by TCRdb, this immuneACCESS table contains in-frame sequences only and omits some clones. Under half of the omission traces to an unresolved V gene where checked; the cause of the rest is unknown. This sample gives some 120,000 clones in total; 91% of them show up just once. Together, the top ten hold 2.8% of the sample. In light of the paper, this sample's time point label describes: baseline before first vaccination. The material was peripheral blood, obtained on day 0 of AZD1222 vaccination. These receptors were collected from an adult in good health.

V is TRBV5-1 and J is TRBJ2-5; D may be TRBD1 (6 bases). The CDR3 covers 15 residues. Trimming pared 4 bases from V and 0 bases from J, leaving 13 bases between. Germline values: CDR1 SGHRS, CDR2 YFSETQ. Here the CDR3 reads CASSAFTGYQETQYF. The CDR3 DNA follows: TGCGCCAGCAGCGCATTCACAGGGTACCAAGAGACCCAGTACTTC.

The chain uses TRBV12-3 or TRBV12-4 and TRBJ1-3; unclear D gene. The V gene lost 7 bases and the J gene lost 7 bases, with 11 bases spanning the gap. The CDR3 is 12 residues long. The CDR3 DNA follows: TGTGCCAGCACCGAGTTTCGGAACACCATATATTTT. It codes for CASTEFRNTIYF.

V gene TRBV10-3 combines with J gene TRBJ2-1, with TRBD2 matching over 12 bases. CDR1 is ENHRY, CDR2 SYGVKD, per germline. CDR3 length equals 15 residues. V was pared by 6 bases and J by 4 bases, with 4 bases of the junction left unmatched. CDR3 bases: TGTGCCATCAGCCCCCTAGCGGGAGGGTACAATGAGCAGTTCTTC. Translated, it gives CAISPLAGGYNEQFF.

The chain couples TRBV6-5 to TRBJ1-2, with 8 bases aligning to TRBD1. Germline lookup yields CDR1 MNHEY and CDR2 SVGAGI. With V trimmed by 7 bases and J by 8 bases, 9 bases remained unmatched. The CDR3 totals 13 residues. This chain's CDR3 is CASKLQGEGGYTF. CDR3 nucleotides: TGTGCCAGCAAATTACAGGGGGAGGGCGGCTACACCTTC.

This chain uses TRBV5-8 with TRBJ2-3, with 11 nucleotides matching TRBD1. V lost 4 bases and J lost 0; bases outside the gene matches: 7. Germline CDR1 and CDR2: SGHTS and YDEGEE. CDR3 size: 17 residues. CDR3 nucleotide sequence: TGTGCCAGCAGCGTCGGGACAGGGGGAGGAAGCACAGATACGCAGTATTTT. Translating gives CASSVGTGGGSTDTQYF.

This rearrangement joins TRBV19 to TRBJ1-1; TRBD1 agrees at 7 bases. CDR3 length equals 15 residues. Looked up from germline, CDR1 is LNHDA and CDR2 is SQIVND (reference sequence). Trimming at V came to 7 bases and at J to 1 base, leaving 9 bases not matched to a gene. The DNA for the CDR3 is TGTGCCAGTAATAGGGGGACAGATCAGAACACTGAAGCTTTCTTT. Its translation: CASNRGTDQNTEAFF. Together with reference TRBV19 and TRBJ1-1, the CDR3 gives the full variable domain: DGGITQSPKYLFRKEGQNVTLSCEQNLNHDAMYWYRQDPGQGLRLIYYSQIVNDFQKGDIAEGYSVSREKKESFPLTVTSAQKNPTAFYLCASNRGTDQNTEAFFGQGTRLTVV.

The chain has TRBV7-7 and TRBJ2-5; 8 positions match TRBD2. This CDR3 spans 15 amino acids. CDR1 and CDR2 (germline): SSHAT, FNYEAQ (reference sequence). V gave up 1 base and J gave up 5 bases; unmatched junction bases: 6. The CDR3 bases are TGTGCCAGCAGCTTAGAACGAACGGGAGGGGAGACCCAGTACTTC. It yields the protein CASSLERTGGETQYF.

The rearrangement links TRBV23-1 to TRBJ1-1, with D unclear. TRBV23-1 is treated as an ORF (open reading frame) with a function not yet certain. Trimming left V 6 bases short and J 4 bases short, with 15 bases between. The CDR3 extends over 14 amino acids. The CDR3, as DNA: TGCGCCAGCAGCCCCAAATGGAGGACCACTGAAGCTTTCTTT. This codes for CASSPKWRTTEAFF.

The V and J genes are TRBV7-2 and TRBJ1-2; unclear D gene. V lost 5 bases and J lost 8, with 15 bases in between. Germline V gene data show CDR1 as SGHTA and CDR2 as FQGNSA. The CDR3 runs to 13 residues. Written as DNA, the CDR3 is TGTGCCAGCAGCGTGAATTACCAAACAGGCTACACCTTC. This encodes CASSVNYQTGYTF.

This clone was detected once. CDR3 residues: CASSLGGTGELFF. The DNA for the CDR3 is TGTGCCAGCAGTTTAGGGGGGACCGGGGAGCTGTTTTTT. The J gene is TRBJ2-2, the V gene TRBV28, with D possibly being TRBD2 (6 bases). The CDR3 has 13 residues. Germline V gene lookup returns CDR1 MDHEN and CDR2 SYDVKM. The V end was cut by 2 bases, the J end by 5 bases, with 6 bases between. Supplemented by reference TRBV28 and TRBJ2-2, the full variable domain reads DVKVTQSSRYLVKRTGEKVFLECVQDMDHENMFWYRQDPGLGLRLIYFSYDVKMKEKGDIPEGYSVSREKKERFSLILESASTNQTSMYLCASSLGGTGELFFGEGSRLTVL.

This chain connects TRBV6-4 to TRBJ2-1; D is unresolved. This CDR3 has 15 residues. The ends were cut back, 0 bases at V and 3 bases at J, with 9 bases in the middle. Germline V gives CDR1 MRHNA, CDR2 SNTAGT. CDR3 sequence: CASSDSHQSYNEQFF. CDR3 sequence (DNA): TGTGCCAGCAGTGACTCTCACCAAAGCTACAATGAGCAGTTCTTC.

The chain recombines TRBV19 with TRBJ1-5; D is unclear. With 3 bases removed from V and 4 bases from J, the gap between germline ends came to 10 bases. This CDR3 comprises 14 residues. Germline V gene sequence: CDR1 LNHDA, CDR2 SQIVND (reference sequence). CDR3 coding DNA: TGTGCCAGTAGTATGACTTGGTCTAATCAGCCCCAGCATTTT. Translation: CASSMTWSNQPQHF.

The chain is built from TRBV3-1 (or the pseudogene TRBV3-2) and TRBJ1-5; 9 nucleotides agree with TRBD1. This CDR3 spans 16 amino acids. With 4 bases clipped from V and 6 bases from J, the junction kept 10 bases outside the gene matches. Looked up from germline, CDR1 is LGHDT and CDR2 is YNNKEL (reference sequence). This chain's CDR3 is CASSPSTGTGLQPQHF. In DNA, the CDR3 is TGTGCCAGCAGCCCGAGTACCGGGACAGGGCTTCAGCCCCAGCATTTT.

The chain is built from TRBV7-2 and TRBJ2-7; 8 bases map to TRBD1. This CDR3 is 15 amino acids long. V dropped 1 base and J dropped 8; count of bases not matched to a gene: 10. Per germline, CDR1 SGHTA and CDR2 FQGNSA. The CDR3 nucleotides are TGTGCCAGCAGCTTAGGATGGGCAGGGGGCTTCCAGCAGTACTTC. The encoded protein is CASSLGWAGGFQQYF.

The V call is TRBV27, the J call TRBJ1-1; D perhaps matches TRBD1 (5 bases). Germline V CDR1 and CDR2: MNHEY, SMNVEV (reference sequence). V was clipped by 2 bases and J by 5 bases, with 9 bases between them. The CDR3 has 13 residues. DNA for the CDR3: TGTGCCAGCAGTTTAGTGGGGGGAACTGAAGCTTTCTTT. It translates to CASSLVGGTEAFF.

The V call is TRBV19, the J call TRBJ1-1; TRBD1 agrees at 9 bases. Germline V gives CDR1 LNHDA, CDR2 SQIVND (reference sequence). Unmatched junction bases numbered 6, after V lost 6 bases and J lost 4 bases. The CDR3 has 14 residues. The CDR3 nucleotides are TGTGCCAGTAGACTGACAGGGGGGGCCACTGAAGCTTTCTTT. Translating gives CASRLTGGATEAFF.

CDR3 sequence reads: CASSQERTRTDTQYF. The CDR3 DNA reads TGTGCCAGCAGCCAAGAGCGAACCCGCACAGATACGCAGTATTTT. The chain links TRBV4-2 to TRBJ2-3; unclear D gene. Trimming took 0 bases from V and 1 from J, leaving 8 bases between them. The CDR3 covers 15 residues. Germline loops: CDR1 LGHNA, CDR2 YNFKEQ.

DNA of the CDR3: TGTGCCAGCAGTTTGTTGGAGGAAGCTTTCTTT. Its protein is CASSLLEEAFF. V is TRBV12-3 or TRBV12-4 and J is TRBJ1-1; no firm D call. Trimming shortened V by 3 bases and J by 8 bases, and 7 bases separated the two germline ends. The CDR3 length is 11 residues.

V is TRBV29-1 and J is TRBJ2-7, with 7 bases identical to TRBD2. The junction had 5 bases not matched to a gene; V was cut back by 5 bases and J by 4 bases. The CDR3 totals 12 residues. Germline assignment: CDR1 SQVTM and CDR2 ANQGSEA. The CDR3 reads CSVQTSQYEQYF. The CDR3 coding sequence is TGCAGCGTTCAGACTAGCCAGTACGAGCAGTACTTC.

The chain combines TRBV3-1 (or the pseudogene TRBV3-2) with TRBJ1-1; D perhaps matches TRBD1 (5 bases). This CDR3 spans 14 amino acids. The V and J ends lost 4 bases and 4 bases respectively, with 13 bases between them. Germline V gene data show CDR1 as LGHDT and CDR2 as YNNKEL (reference sequence). This CDR3 reads CASSPHLTGTEAFF. Here the CDR3 DNA reads TGTGCCAGCAGCCCTCACCTTACAGGCACTGAAGCTTTCTTT.

The chain carries TRBV6-5 and TRBJ2-6; a weak D match, TRBD1 (6 bases). There are 15 residues in the CDR3. V lost 6 bases and J lost 2, with 11 bases in between. CDR1 and CDR2 from the germline V gene are MNHEY and SVGAGI. The DNA of the CDR3 is TGTGCCAGCAGAATTCGGACAGCTGGGGCCAACGTCCTGACTTTC. Its protein is CASRIRTAGANVLTF.

V is TRBV19 and J is TRBJ2-1; D is ambiguous. Germline values: CDR1 LNHDA, CDR2 SQIVND (reference sequence). The CDR3 totals 15 residues. Trimming removed 7 bases from V and 4 bases from J, with 17 bases in between. As DNA, the CDR3 is TGTGCCAGTAAATCCCGTCCCGCCGGTTACAATGAGCAGTTCTTC. This encodes CASKSRPAGYNEQFF.

To note about this clone: Within the sample, other DNA sequences also encode this same CDR3. The J gene is TRBJ1-1, the V gene TRBV5-1; D is unclear. V lost 4 bases to trimming and J lost 5 bases, with 9 bases between them. CDR1 and CDR2 (germline): SGHRS, YFSETQ. This CDR3 has 12 amino acids. CDR3 nucleotide sequence: TGCGCCAGCAGCCCCACCGGTACTGAAGCTTTCTTT. This translates into CASSPTGTEAFF.

The rearrangement uses TRBV29-1 and TRBJ1-2; no clear D gene. This CDR3 spans 10 amino acids. Germline values: CDR1 SQVTM, CDR2 ANQGSEA. Trimming left V 5 bases short and J 4 bases short, with 5 bases between. The CDR3: CSVSPYGYTF. CDR3 in DNA: TGCAGCGTTTCCCCCTATGGCTACACCTTC.

This chain uses TRBV19 with TRBJ2-1; D unresolved. V shed 3 bases and J shed 0 bases, with 15 bases lying between them. Germline CDR1 and CDR2: LNHDA and SQIVND (reference sequence). This CDR3 comprises 17 residues. The CDR3: CASSMKREVVSYNEQFF. The CDR3 DNA sequence: TGTGCCAGTAGTATGAAAAGGGAAGTGGTCTCCTACAATGAGCAGTTCTTC.

The chain combines TRBV5-6 with TRBJ1-1; D is perhaps TRBD1 (5 bases). V dropped 4 bases and J dropped 1 base, with 17 bases sitting between them. The CDR3 is 16 residues long. Germline assignment: CDR1 SGHDT and CDR2 YYEEEE. The DNA for the CDR3 is TGTGCCAGCAGCGTCACCGGGACGGCCAAGAACACTGAAGCTTTCTTT. It encodes CASSVTGTAKNTEAFF.

This sequence joins TRBV9 and TRBJ2-2, with D maybe TRBD2 (6 bases). V lost 2 bases to trimming and J lost 4 bases, with 12 bases between them. Germline loops: CDR1 SGDLS, CDR2 YYNGEE. CDR3 size: 15 residues. The CDR3 DNA reads TGTGCCAGCAGCGTGGACCCAGCGGGCACCGGGGAGCTGTTTTTT. Protein sequence: CASSVDPAGTGELFF.

CDR3 nucleotides: TGCGCCAGCAGCCAGGGCACTAGCGGGGAGGACAATGAGCAGTTCTTC. As protein: CASSQGTSGEDNEQFF. The chain has TRBV4-1 and TRBJ2-1; 10 bases line up with TRBD2. CDR3 length: 16 residues. Germline trimming cut 3 bases from V and 5 bases from J; bases unmatched to any gene: 7. Looked up from germline, CDR1 is MGHRA and CDR2 is YSYEKL.

DNA of the CDR3: TGTGCCAGTAGTCAGATCGGAGGGAGCTCCTATAATTCACCCCTCCACTTT. Translated: CASSQIGGSSYNSPLHF. The chain recombines TRBV19 with TRBJ1-6; D gene ambiguous. There are 17 residues in the CDR3. The germline V and J ends were trimmed by 5 bases and 0 bases, with 14 bases remaining between them. Germline V gives CDR1 LNHDA, CDR2 SQIVND (reference sequence). The full variable domain, rest sourced from reference TRBV19 and TRBJ1-6, is DGGITQSPKYLFRKEGQNVTLSCEQNLNHDAMYWYRQDPGQGLRLIYYSQIVNDFQKGDIAEGYSVSREKKESFPLTVTSAQKNPTAFYLCASSQIGGSSYNSPLHFGNGTRLTVT.

The chain couples TRBV7-9 to TRBJ2-7; 8 nucleotides line up with TRBD1. V lost 5 bases to trimming and J lost 3 bases; unmatched junction nucleotides: 18. Per germline, CDR1 SEHNR and CDR2 FQNEAQ (reference sequence). The CDR3 runs to 18 residues. CDR3 sequence (DNA): TGTGCCAGCAGCCCCGGGTTGAGGGGGACAGGCCATTTCTACGAGCAGTACTTC. It is translated as CASSPGLRGTGHFYEQYF. Filled out from reference TRBV7-9 and TRBJ2-7, the complete variable domain reads DTGVSQNPRHKITKRGQNVTFRCDPISEHNRLYWYRQTLGQGPEFLTYFQNEAQLEKSRLLSDRFSAERPKGSFSTLEIQRTEQGDSAMYLCASSPGLRGTGHFYEQYFGPGTRLTVT.

The chain couples TRBV6-5 to TRBJ2-1, with 7 bases matching TRBD2. The germline gives CDR1 MNHEY, CDR2 SVGAGI. The V and J ends lost 1 base and 5 bases, in that order; junction bases with no gene match: 8. This CDR3 region has 16 residues. The DNA of the CDR3 is TGTGCCAGCAGTTACTGGTCGGGAGGCCCCCACAATGAGCAGTTCTTC. Its translation: CASSYWSGGPHNEQFF.

The chain combines TRBV5-1 with TRBJ1-1; unclear D gene. This CDR3 region has 14 residues. V lost 4 bases, J lost 11 bases, and 21 bases lay in between. Germline V CDR1 and CDR2: SGHRS, YFSETQ. The CDR3 here is CASSEPLSGSEAFF. CDR3 DNA sequence: TGCGCCAGCAGCGAGCCCCTTTCGGGGTCGGAGGCTTTCTTT.